Presented here are 11 T cell receptor beta chains from one specimen sequenced in a study of T cell responses to AZD1222 COVID-19 vaccine. The table came from immunoSEQ multiplex PCR; TCRdb's copy has only in-frame clones and leaves some out. Among 110,000 or so clones listed, about 86% were seen once. Sequencing was performed on peripheral blood, taken 28 days after the second AZD1222 dose. These receptors all stem from an adult who received the AZD1222 COVID-19 vaccine.

V and J are TRBV27 and TRBJ2-7, with a tentative D call TRBD1 (6 bases). The germline V gene has CDR1 MNHEY and CDR2 SMNVEV (reference sequence). CDR3 length: 14 residues. V gave up 0 bases and J gave up 3 bases, with 9 bases separating them. In DNA form, the CDR3 reads TGTGCCAGCAGTTTATCCGGGACAAGCTACGAGCAGTACTTC. It is translated as CASSLSGTSYEQYF.

The chain is built from TRBV25-1 and TRBJ2-1; D might be TRBD2 (5 bases). The CDR3 is 15 amino acids. Germline values: CDR1 MGHDK, CDR2 SYGVNS. V dropped 5 bases and J dropped 2 bases, with 13 bases sitting between them. CDR3 sequence reads: CASSPHGEPYNEQFF. CDR3 in DNA: TGTGCCAGCAGTCCTCACGGGGAACCCTACAATGAGCAGTTCTTC. The full variable domain, rest sourced from reference TRBV25-1 and TRBJ2-1, is EADIYQTPRYLVIGTGKKITLECSQTMGHDKMYWYQQDPGMELHLIHYSYGVNSTEKGDLSSESTVSRIRTEHFPLTLESARPSHTSQYLCASSPHGEPYNEQFFGPGTRLTVL.

The CDR3 region has the DNA TGTGCCAGCAGTGAATTCGGCCGAGGTAATCAGCCCCAGCATTTT. Its protein product is CASSEFGRGNQPQHF. The chain recombines TRBV6-1 with TRBJ1-5; D call uncertain. The CDR3 spans 15 residues. The germline V and J ends were trimmed by 2 bases and 4 bases, with 12 bases remaining between them. Germline CDR1 is MNHNS and CDR2 is SASEGT.

This clone was seen a handful of times. In DNA form, the CDR3 reads TGTGCCAGCTCCAGGGACAGCCGCCGAGACGATACGCAGTATTTT. Amino acid sequence: CASSRDSRRDDTQYF. The V and J genes are TRBV6-5 and TRBJ2-3; TRBD1 matches at 7 bases. The germline gives CDR1 MNHEY, CDR2 SVGAGI. Germline trimming cut 8 bases from V and 6 bases from J; bases unmatched to any gene: 14. The CDR3 runs to 15 residues.

The genes are TRBV28 and TRBJ1-1, with unresolved D. CDR1 MDHEN and CDR2 SYDVKM come from the germline V gene. CDR3 length: 14 residues. V was clipped by 5 bases and J by 3 bases, with 13 bases between them. The CDR3 sequence is CASSRPVWDTEAFF. In DNA, the CDR3 is TGTGCCAGCAGTCGGCCTGTGTGGGACACTGAAGCTTTCTTT. Together with reference TRBV28 and TRBJ1-1, the CDR3 gives the full variable domain: DVKVTQSSRYLVKRTGEKVFLECVQDMDHENMFWYRQDPGLGLRLIYFSYDVKMKEKGDIPEGYSVSREKKERFSLILESASTNQTSMYLCASSRPVWDTEAFFGQGTRLTVV.

V usage is TRBV7-5 and J usage is TRBJ1-1; whether TRBD1, the table's D call, matches the DNA was not checked. TRBV7-5 is deemed a pseudogene. The CDR3 runs to 18 residues. CDR3 in DNA: TGTGTCAGAAGCCCAGGCTTTTGGGCCCACCACTCGAACACTGAAGCTTTCTTT. Translation: CVRSPGFWAHHSNTEAFF.

V is TRBV9 and J is TRBJ1-2, with a weak D call TRBD1 (6 bases). Trimming removed 0 bases at V and 8 bases at J, with 11 bases between. The CDR3 loop spans 13 amino acids. Germline V lookup: CDR1 SGDLS, CDR2 YYNGEE. In DNA, the CDR3 is TGTGCCAGCAGCGTAGCATCAGGGGTCGGCTACACCTTC. Protein sequence: CASSVASGVGYTF.

The chain combines TRBV10-3 with TRBJ2-3; D uncertain. The V and J ends lost 8 bases and 0 bases respectively, with 9 bases between them. The germline CDR1 and CDR2 sequences are ENHRY and SYGVKD. The CDR3 is 13 residues long. CDR3 sequence reads: CAIEAASTDTQYF. For the CDR3, the DNA is TGTGCCATCGAGGCGGCTAGCACAGATACGCAGTATTTT.

Details on this clone: The junction departs from germline at one end; a sequencing error may be responsible. This sequence joins TRBV11-2 and TRBJ2-7; D is possibly TRBD2 (7 bases). The CDR3 covers 16 residues. The germline CDR1 and CDR2 sequences are SGHAT and FQNNGV. CDR3 coding DNA: TGTGTCAGCAGCCCTATTGAGGGGGGGTCCCCCTACGAGCAGTACTTC. Residues: CVSSPIEGGSPYEQYF.

In this sample, this clone turned up once. The chain links TRBV12-5 to TRBJ2-1; 11 positions match TRBD1. Trimming took 5 bases from V and 5 from J; bases not matched to a gene: 2. This CDR3 has 14 amino acids. Germline V gene sequence: CDR1 LGHNT, CDR2 FRNRAP. The CDR3 sequence is CASGPGQGDNEQFF. The CDR3 DNA sequence: TGTGCTAGTGGTCCGGGACAGGGGGACAATGAGCAGTTCTTC.

The V call is TRBV11-2, the J call TRBJ2-1, with TRBD2 matching 11 bases. Germline lookup yields CDR1 SGHAT and CDR2 FQNNGV. V was clipped by 5 bases and J by 6 bases; unmatched bases: 6. The CDR3 totals 15 residues. In DNA, the CDR3 is TGTGCCAGCAGCACGACTAGCGGGGCCTTCAATGAGCAGTTCTTC. Protein: CASSTTSGAFNEQFF.